Sequencing of this T cell receptor beta chain was carried out in a study of patients and donors after allogeneic stem cell transplantation. TCRdb reprocessed the RT-PCR reads via MiXCR and lists one record per CDR3 protein. The sample lists about 90,000 distinct CDR3 sequences; around 48% were seen once. The table lists this clonotype with a few counts. Specimen: blood, either unsorted or a sorted T cell fraction (not recorded which). The clonotype was recovered from a human donor who was either an allogeneic HSCT recipient or a stem cell or donor lymphocyte infusion donor (not recorded which). It is not recorded whose cells these are; they may come from a transplant donor.

For the CDR3, the DNA is TGTGCCAGCAGCGATCGGACAGGGCGGAACACTGAAGCTTTCTTT. It is translated as CASSDRTGRNTEAFF. V is TRBV7-9 and J is TRBJ1-1, with 8 nucleotides matching TRBD1. This CDR3 spans 15 amino acids. With 5 bases clipped from V and 1 base from J, the junction kept 6 bases outside the gene matches. Germline V gives CDR1 SEHNR, CDR2 FQNEAQ (reference sequence).